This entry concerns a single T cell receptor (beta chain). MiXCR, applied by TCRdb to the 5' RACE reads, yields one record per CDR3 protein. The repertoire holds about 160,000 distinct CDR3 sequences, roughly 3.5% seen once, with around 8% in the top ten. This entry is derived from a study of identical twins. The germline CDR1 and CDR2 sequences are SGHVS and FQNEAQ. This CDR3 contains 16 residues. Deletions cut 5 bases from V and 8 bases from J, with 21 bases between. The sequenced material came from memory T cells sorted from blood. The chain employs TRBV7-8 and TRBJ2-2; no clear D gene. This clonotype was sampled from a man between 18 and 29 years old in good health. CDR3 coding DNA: TGTGCCAGCAGCCTTGGCTCCGGGCCGCCTACTGGGGAGCTGTTTTTT. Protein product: CASSLGSGPPTGELFF.